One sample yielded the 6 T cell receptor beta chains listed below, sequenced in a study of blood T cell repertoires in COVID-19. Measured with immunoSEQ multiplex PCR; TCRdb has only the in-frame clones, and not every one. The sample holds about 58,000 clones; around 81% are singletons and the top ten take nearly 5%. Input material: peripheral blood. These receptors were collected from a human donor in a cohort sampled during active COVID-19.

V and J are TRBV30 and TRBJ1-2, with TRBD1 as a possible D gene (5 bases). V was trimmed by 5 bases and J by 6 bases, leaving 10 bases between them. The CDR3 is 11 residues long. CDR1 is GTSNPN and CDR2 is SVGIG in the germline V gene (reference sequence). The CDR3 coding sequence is TGTGCCTGGGGGGGAGGGGATGGCTACACCTTC. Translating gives CAWGGGDGYTF.

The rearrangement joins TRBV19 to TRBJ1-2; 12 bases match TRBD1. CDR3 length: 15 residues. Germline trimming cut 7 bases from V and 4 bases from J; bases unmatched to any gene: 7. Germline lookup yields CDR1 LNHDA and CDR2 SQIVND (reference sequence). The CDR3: CASTPGTGGVYGYTF. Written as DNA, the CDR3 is TGTGCCAGTACCCCAGGGACAGGGGGCGTCTATGGCTACACCTTC.

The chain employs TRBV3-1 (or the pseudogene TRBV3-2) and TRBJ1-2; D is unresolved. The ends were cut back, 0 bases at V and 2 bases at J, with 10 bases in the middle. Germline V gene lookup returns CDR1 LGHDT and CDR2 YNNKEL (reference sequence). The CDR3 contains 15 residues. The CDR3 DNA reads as TGTGCCAGCAGCCAAGAGCAGGTCCCCAACTATGGCTACACCTTC. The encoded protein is CASSQEQVPNYGYTF.

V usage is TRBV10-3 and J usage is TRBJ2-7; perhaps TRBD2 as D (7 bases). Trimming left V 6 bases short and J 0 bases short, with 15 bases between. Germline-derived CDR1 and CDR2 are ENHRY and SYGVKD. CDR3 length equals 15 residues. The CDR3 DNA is TGTGCCATCAGGGGGGGGCAGGTCAGCTCCTACGAGCAGTACTTC. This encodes CAIRGGQVSSYEQYF.

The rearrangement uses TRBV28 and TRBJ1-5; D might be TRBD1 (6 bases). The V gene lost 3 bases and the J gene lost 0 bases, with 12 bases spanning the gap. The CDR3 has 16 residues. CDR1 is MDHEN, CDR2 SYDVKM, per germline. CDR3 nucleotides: TGTGCCAGCAGTTTTCGGGACACCTATAGCAATCAGCCCCAGCATTTT. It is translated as CASSFRDTYSNQPQHF.

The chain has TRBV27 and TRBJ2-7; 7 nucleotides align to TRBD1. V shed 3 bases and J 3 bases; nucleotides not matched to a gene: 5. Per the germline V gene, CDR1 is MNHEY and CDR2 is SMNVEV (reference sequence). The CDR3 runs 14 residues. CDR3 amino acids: CASSFRTGIYEQYF. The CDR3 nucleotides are TGTGCCAGCAGTTTCAGGACAGGCATCTACGAGCAGTACTTC.